Shown below are 10 T cell receptor beta chains from a single sample sequenced in a study of shared clonotypes between healthy human individuals. This table comes from immunoSEQ multiplex PCR, and its TCRdb copy is limited to in-frame clones, with some not included. The sample has approximately 500,000 clones; almost 97% are singletons. The specimen sequenced was naive CD4+ T cells sorted from blood. The subset is: CD45RA+ positively selected. All receptors derive from a woman aged 30 to 39 in good health.

The chain couples TRBV2 to TRBJ2-5; 11 bases match TRBD2. The trim removed 7 bases at V and 4 bases at J, leaving 20 bases unmatched. CDR1 is SNHLY, CDR2 FYNNEI, per germline. The CDR3 has 19 residues. CDR3 DNA: TGTGCCAGCACCTTGACCGGGACTAGCGGAGCCGCCCCAGGAGAGACCCAGTACTTC. It specifies CASTLTGTSGAAPGETQYF.

This rearrangement joins TRBV4-2 to TRBJ2-5; TRBD2 matches at 11 bases. The tail of the sequence fits TRBJ2-7 better, so the J call may be wrong. Germline loops: CDR1 LGHNA, CDR2 YNFKEQ. The CDR3 consists of 15 residues. The chain's CDR3 is CASSRRTSGSYEQYF. CDR3 nucleotides: TGTGCCAGCAGCCGCCGGACTAGCGGGTCTTACGAGCAGTACTTC.

V usage is TRBV7-9 and J usage is TRBJ2-1; TRBD2 matches at 10 bases. Germline values: CDR1 SEHNR, CDR2 FQNEAQ (reference sequence). The CDR3 sequence is 15 residues long. V was clipped by 2 bases and J by 6 bases; unmatched bases: 4. The CDR3 DNA reads as TGTGCCAGCAGCTTACTAGCGGGAGTCGTCAATGAGCAGTTCTTC. As protein: CASSLLAGVVNEQFF. Full variable domain (rest looked up from reference TRBV7-9 and TRBJ2-1): DTGVSQNPRHKITKRGQNVTFRCDPISEHNRLYWYRQTLGQGPEFLTYFQNEAQLEKSRLLSDRFSAERPKGSFSTLEIQRTEQGDSAMYLCASSLLAGVVNEQFFGPGTRLTVL.

This chain connects TRBV18 to TRBJ1-2, with 9 nucleotides matching TRBD1. The V gene end was trimmed by 4 bases and the J gene end by 2 bases; junction bases not matched to a gene: 8. The CDR3 totals 16 residues. Germline assignment: CDR1 KGHSH and CDR2 LQKENI. The CDR3 bases are TGTGCCAGCTCACAAACGGGACAGGGAGTGAACTATGGCTACACCTTC. Amino acid sequence: CASSQTGQGVNYGYTF.

A single count supports this clone. The chain is built from TRBV25-1 and TRBJ1-1; D might be TRBD1 (5 bases). The germline V gene has CDR1 MGHDK and CDR2 SYGVNS. V gave up 7 bases and J gave up 0 bases, with 9 bases separating them. This CDR3 has 13 residues. The DNA of the CDR3 is TGTGCCAGCACTCAGGGAATGAACACTGAAGCTTTCTTT. This sequence encodes CASTQGMNTEAFF.

V is TRBV5-1 and J is TRBJ2-2; no clear D gene. Germline CDR1 SGHRS, CDR2 YFSETQ. The CDR3 extends over 14 amino acids. Trimming stripped 4 bases from V and 4 bases from J, with 11 bases between. As DNA, the CDR3 is TGCGCCAGCAGCGAAGACTCGGGCACCGGGGAGCTGTTTTTT. This translates into CASSEDSGTGELFF.

The chain links TRBV11-2 to TRBJ1-1, with D unresolved. The CDR3 sequence is 12 residues long. In germline, CDR1 is SGHAT, CDR2 FQNNGV. The ends were cut back, 3 bases at V and 8 bases at J, with 10 bases in the middle. CDR3 loop: CASSLLLREAFF. The CDR3 nucleotides read TGTGCCAGCAGCTTGTTGCTACGGGAAGCTTTCTTT. Full variable domain (remainder filled in from reference TRBV11-2 and TRBJ1-1): EAGVAQSPRYKIIEKRQSVAFWCNPISGHATLYWYQQILGQGPKLLIQFQNNGVVDDSQLPKDRFSAERLKGVDSTLKIQPAKLEDSAVYLCASSLLLREAFFGQGTRLTVV.

The chain links TRBV7-6 to TRBJ1-2; D call uncertain. The V end lost 0 bases, the J end lost 7 bases, and 3 bases lay between the germline ends. The germline CDR1 and CDR2 sequences are SGHVS and FNYEAQ. This CDR3 comprises 11 residues. CDR3 coding DNA: TGTGCCAGCAGCTTAGCGGGTGGCTACACCTTC. This codes for CASSLAGGYTF.

The chain uses TRBV5-1 and TRBJ1-1, with D perhaps matching TRBD1 (6 bases). CDR1 SGHRS and CDR2 YFSETQ come from the germline V gene. The CDR3 length is 12 residues. V dropped 6 bases and J dropped 6 bases, with 12 bases sitting between them. The CDR3 DNA reads as TGCGCCAGCAACAACCAGGGGCCTGAAGCTTTCTTT. Translating gives CASNNQGPEAFF.

The J gene is TRBJ2-3, the V gene TRBV2; perhaps D is TRBD1 or TRBD2 (6 bases each). The CDR3 has 11 amino acids. Germline values: CDR1 SNHLY, CDR2 FYNNEI. V lost 8 bases and J lost 8, with 11 bases in between. Here the CDR3 DNA reads TGTGCCAGCGCGGAGGGGGGTACGCAGTATTTT. Translating it yields CASAEGGTQYF.